This TCR beta chain was sequenced during a study of CD8 T cells in Susac syndrome. This clonotype occurred a few times. The sequenced target, TCR beta, came from blood CD8+ and CD4+ T cells. Negative magnetic isolation gave CD8+ and CD4+ cells; FACS enriched CD8+ TEMRA. It was with random hexamers that about 0.45 to 1 ug RNA was reverse transcribed. Coverage of TCR beta CDR3 amplification by immunoSEQ multiplex PCR extended to 54 Vbeta and 13 Jbeta. TCRdb reanalysed the immunoSEQ multiplex PCR reads using MiXCR and keeps one entry per CDR3 protein. The profile shows more than 100,000 distinct CDR3 sequences, around 75% of them singletons. The CDR3 loop spans 16 amino acids. CDR1 and CDR2 from the germline V gene are LGHNA and YSLEER. Trimming took 0 bases from V and 0 from J, leaving 9 bases between them.

Material for sequencing was CD8+ T cells from PBMCs. The chain combines TRBV4-3 with TRBJ1-3; D remains unclear. This receptor was taken from a human donor with multiple sclerosis. The CDR3 DNA reads as TGCGCCAGCAGCCAAGATCCGTCTTTCTCTGGAAACACCATATATTTT. Translating it yields CASSQDPSFSGNTIYF.